This entry concerns a single TCR beta chain. Antigen unknown. Germline loops: CDR1 SGHTA, CDR2 FQGNSA. The length of the CDR3 is 17 residues. With 3 bases clipped from V and 7 bases from J, the junction kept 13 bases outside the gene matches. The data were taken from a study of somatic mutations in cytotoxic T cells in rheumatoid arthritis. Looking at the study overall: Purity of nearly 100% was reached when some V beta antibody-stained T-cell populations were flow-sorted, including V beta1+ cells sequenced for TCRB.

Regarding the study as a whole: Clonality of CD8+ T cells, which was compared between rheumatoid arthritis patients and age-matched healthy controls, did not differ significantly.

Some clones are missing from TCRdb's copy, which holds only in-frame ones; the method was immunoSEQ multiplex PCR. The sample holds about 7,000 clones; about three fifths are singletons and the top ten take around 25%. CD4+ and CD8+ cells were isolated by positive magnetic bead selection, with purity checked by flow cytometry. The source is a woman aged 35 to 49 in good health. The rearrangement uses TRBV7-2 and TRBJ2-3; TRBD2 aligns across 10 bases. The sample taken for sequencing was CD8+ T cells sorted from blood. The CDR3 coding sequence is TGTGCCAGCAGCTTCCTGGGCTCTAGCGGGAGTGGTAATACGCAGTATTTT. Translated: CASSFLGSSGSGNTQYF.